This paragraph covers one T cell receptor (beta chain) sequence. Its antigen is undetermined. PCR was performed using 60 Vbeta and 13 Jbeta primers. Produced via immunoSEQ multiplex PCR; TCRdb's table is partial and in-frame only. The clone table shows tens of thousands of clones, with the ten largest holding about 0.5%. The source of the sample is a study of cytomegalovirus exposure and HLA in healthy donors. Study outcomes and limitations: An apparent linkage of common viral pathogens to several of the most significant clusters emerged in a later analysis. There were some public TCRs occurring in many donors, but most TCR sequences were rare. The listing of 150 to 200 TCR beta chains classed them as cytomegalovirus-associated. Based on reports, TCR beta sequences accurately predicted HLA-A and HLA-B alleles for most subjects.

V trimming: 3 bases; J trimming: 13 bases; junction bases outside the gene matches: 3. This CDR3 has 12 amino acids. Germline CDR1 and CDR2: SGHDT and YYEEEE. The chain couples TRBV5-6 to TRBJ1-6; 8 positions match TRBD1. Sequencing was performed on PBMCs. This clonotype originated in a man aged 50 or older in good health and CMV-seronegative. This CDR3 reads CASSSGTGPLHF. DNA for the CDR3: TGTGCCAGCAGCTCGGGGACAGGTCCCCTCCACTTT.